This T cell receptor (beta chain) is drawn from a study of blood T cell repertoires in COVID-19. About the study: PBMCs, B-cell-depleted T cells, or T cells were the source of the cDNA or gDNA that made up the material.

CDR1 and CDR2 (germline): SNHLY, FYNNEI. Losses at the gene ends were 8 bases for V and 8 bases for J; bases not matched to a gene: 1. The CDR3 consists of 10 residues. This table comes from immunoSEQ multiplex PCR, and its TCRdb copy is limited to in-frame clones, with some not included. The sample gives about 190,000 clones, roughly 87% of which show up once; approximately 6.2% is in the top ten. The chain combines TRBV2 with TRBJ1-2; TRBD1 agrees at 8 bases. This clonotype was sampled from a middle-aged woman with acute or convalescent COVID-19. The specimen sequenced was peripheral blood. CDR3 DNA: TGTGCCAGCGGACAGGGCGGCTACACCTTC. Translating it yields CASGQGGYTF.